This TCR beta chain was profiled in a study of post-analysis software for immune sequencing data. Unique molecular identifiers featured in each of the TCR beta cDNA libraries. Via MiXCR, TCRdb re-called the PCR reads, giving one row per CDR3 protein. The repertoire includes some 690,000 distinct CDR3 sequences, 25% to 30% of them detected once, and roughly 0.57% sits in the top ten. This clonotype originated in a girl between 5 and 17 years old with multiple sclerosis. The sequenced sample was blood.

The DNA of the CDR3 is TGTGCCAGCAGCCGGCTGGACAGCTCCTACGAGCAGTACTTC. It yields the protein CASSRLDSSYEQYF. The chain employs TRBV7-2 and TRBJ2-7, with D maybe TRBD1 (6 bases). V was cut by 5 bases and J by 0 bases, with 11 bases left in between. In germline, CDR1 is SGHTA, CDR2 FQGNSA. The CDR3 length is 14 residues.